This TCR beta chain stems from a study of shared clonotypes between healthy human individuals. Study-wide points: A generally larger estimated richness was seen in naive subsets than in memory subsets. Clonotype sharing levels among donors were expected to vary with sequencing depth.

This CDR3 contains 16 residues. CDR1 and CDR2 (germline): SEHNR, FQNEAQ (reference sequence). With 6 bases removed from V and 4 bases from J, the gap between germline ends came to 21 bases. When replicate PCRs were run on sorted subsets, they used 200 to 250 ng DNA, some 29,000 T cell genomes. The protocol was immunoSEQ multiplex PCR, while the TCRdb copy is restricted to in-frame clones and leaves out a portion. This table has approximately 1,500,000 clones, 95% to 99% appearing once. As for this clone: The antigen is unknown.

The sequenced sample was naive CD4+ T cells sorted from blood. The subset was: CD45RA+ positively selected. The origin of this receptor is a man aged 30 to 45 in good health. This chain connects TRBV7-9 to TRBJ1-2, with D possibly being TRBD1 (5 bases). The CDR3 protein is CASSPQGLPSPYGYTF. CDR3 DNA sequence: TGTGCCAGCAGTCCGCAGGGATTACCATCGCCCTATGGCTACACCTTC. The entire variable domain, with the rest obtained from reference TRBV7-9 and TRBJ1-2, is as follows: DTGVSQNPRHKITKRGQNVTFRCDPISEHNRLYWYRQTLGQGPEFLTYFQNEAQLEKSRLLSDRFSAERPKGSFSTLEIQRTEQGDSAMYLCASSPQGLPSPYGYTFGSGTRLTVV.